This T cell receptor beta chain was found in a study of T cells in Graves' hyperthyroidism and ophthalmopathy. On the study more broadly: At the time of initial diagnosis and before any treatment, peripheral blood was collected.

Per germline, CDR1 MNHEY and CDR2 SVGAGI. V lost 6 bases and J lost 8, with 23 bases in between. This CDR3 is built from 16 residues. RNA transcripts gave rise to amplified TCR beta CDR3 regions. In the first-round RT-PCR of the TCR CDR3, the HTBI primer set was used. TCRdb called the multiplex PCR reads again in MiXCR, with one record for every CDR3 protein. This table has roughly 380,000 distinct CDR3 sequences, around 18% appearing once. Patients with uncontrolled infections, other autoimmune diseases, pregnancy or lactation were excluded. Diagnostic assessment was based on clinical symptoms, serum thyroxine and TRAb, thyroid ultrasound and orbital computed tomography. This clonotype was seen many times.

Sequenced: blood. The chain recombines TRBV6-5 with TRBJ2-1; the D gene could be TRBD1 or TRBD2 (5 bases each). The TCR was taken from a woman aged 40 to 50 with Graves' ophthalmopathy. In DNA form, the CDR3 reads TGTGCCAGCAGCCTATATGGGGGAAGGGAGAACGATGAGCAGTTCTTC. It is translated as CASSLYGGRENDEQFF.